These T cell receptor beta chains were read from a single sample in a study of CD8+ T cells in alopecia areata. TCRdb's copy holds only in-frame clones and misses some; the assay was immunoSEQ multiplex PCR. In the table there are about 150,000 clones, roughly 64% of which are singletons. The source material was CD4+ T cells sorted from blood, sampled at week 0. These receptors originate from a human donor with alopecia areata. Each CDR3 is given with its conserved first and last residue. D genes are given only for firm matches. Clone size appears in some rows only: once, few, many, or a class for an expanded clone.

NA,NA,TRBV5-1,TRBJ2-2,TGCGCCAGCAGCTCCACGAACACCGGGGAGCTGTTTTTT,CASSSTNTGELFF
few,TRBD2,TRBV29-1,TRBJ2-5,TGCAGCGTTCGACTAGCGGGGGAAGAGACCCAGTACTTC,CSVRLAGEETQYF
NA,NA,TRBV5-6,TRBJ1-1,TGTGCCAGCAGCCGTACGTCCACTGAAGCTTTCTTT,CASSRTSTEAFF
few,TRBD2,TRBV4-1,TRBJ2-1,TGCGCCAGCAGCCAAGGGTCGCTAGCGGGGAGAAGCTCCTACAATGAGCAGTTCTTC,CASSQGSLAGRSSYNEQFF
few,NA,TRBV7-8,TRBJ1-4,TGTGCCAGCAGAAAAGGGTTGGGGGGACGGGGTGAAAAACTGTTTTTT,CASRKGLGGRGEKLFF
NA,NA,TRBV29-1,TRBJ2-6,TGCAGCGTCCCCATGGACGGACGAAACGACTCTGGGGCCAACGTCCTGACTTTC,CSVPMDGRNDSGANVLTF
NA,NA,TRBV5-1,TRBJ2-2,TGCGCCAGCAGAATCAGAGGGGTGAACACCGGGGAGCTGTTTTTT,CASRIRGVNTGELFF
NA,NA,TRBV30,TRBJ1-2,TGTGCCTTCCAAAGGGGGAACTATGGCTACACCTTC,CAFQRGNYGYTF
few,NA,TRBV29-1,TRBJ1-2,TGCAGCGACCGGGAGGGGAGTGGCTACACCTTC,CSDREGSGYTF
many,NA,TRBV11-2,TRBJ1-2,TGTGCCAGCAGCCCAGGGACCGCGCGGTATGGCTACACCTTC,CASSPGTARYGYTF
NA,NA,TRBV7-9,TRBJ2-5,TGTGCCAGCAGCTCCCGGACACTCCAAGAGACCCAGTACTTC,CASSSRTLQETQYF
NA,NA,TRBV30,TRBJ1-2,TGTGCCTGGAGTTCCTCTGTTGGGCATGGCTACACCTTC,CAWSSSVGHGYTF
NA,TRBD1,TRBV28,TRBJ1-2,TGTGCCATCCCGGGACAGGGCGTTGGTGGCTACACCTTC,CAIPGQGVGGYTF
few,NA,TRBV5-1,TRBJ1-2,TGCGCCAGCAGCGCGGATACAGGGAACTATGGCTACACCTTC,CASSADTGNYGYTF
few,TRBD1,TRBV6-1,TRBJ2-2,TGTGCCAGCAGTAGGGACAGGGTCACCGGGGAGCTGTTTTTT,CASSRDRVTGELFF